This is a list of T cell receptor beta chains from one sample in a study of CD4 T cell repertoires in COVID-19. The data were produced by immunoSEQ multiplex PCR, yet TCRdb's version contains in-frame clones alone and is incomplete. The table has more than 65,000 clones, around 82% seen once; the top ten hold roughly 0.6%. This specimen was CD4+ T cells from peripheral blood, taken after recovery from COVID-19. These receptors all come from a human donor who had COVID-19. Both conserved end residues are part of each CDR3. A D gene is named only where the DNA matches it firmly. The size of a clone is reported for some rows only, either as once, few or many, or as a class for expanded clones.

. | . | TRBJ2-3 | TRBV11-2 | TGTGCCAGCAGCTATTCTCGGACAGATACGCAGTATTTT | CASSYSRTDTQYF
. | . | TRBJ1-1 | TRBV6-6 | TGTGCCAGCAAACGGAACACTGAAGCTTTCTTT | CASKRNTEAFF
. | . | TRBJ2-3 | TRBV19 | TGTGCCAGTAGTATAACAGGACCCGGAGGGACGCAGTATTTT | CASSITGPGGTQYF
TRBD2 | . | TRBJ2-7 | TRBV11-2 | TGTGCCAGCAGCTACCCGGGACTAGGAACCTACGAGCAGTACTTC | CASSYPGLGTYEQYF
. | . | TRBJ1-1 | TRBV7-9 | TGTGCCAGCAGCCCGAGGGGGAACACTGAAGCTTTCTTT | CASSPRGNTEAFF
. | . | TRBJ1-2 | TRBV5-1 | TGCGCCAGCAGCTTTGTACAGAAGGGGGGCTATGGCTACACCTTC | CASSFVQKGGYGYTF
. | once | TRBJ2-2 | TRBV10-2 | TGCGCCACCGTCCAAAGGGTGGGCGGGGAGCTGTTTTTT | CATVQRVGGELFF
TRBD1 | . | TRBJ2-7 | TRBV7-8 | TGTGCCAGCAGCCTGCGGACAGGGGGCCCCTACGAGCAGTACTTC | CASSLRTGGPYEQYF
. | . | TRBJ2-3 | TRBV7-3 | TGTGCCAGCAGCTTAACGGTCGCCACAGATACGCAGTATTTT | CASSLTVATDTQYF
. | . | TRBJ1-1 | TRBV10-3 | TGTGCCATCAGTGGTACGGGACAAATGAACACTGAAGCTTTCTTT | CAISGTGQMNTEAFF
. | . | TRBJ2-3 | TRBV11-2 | TGTGCCAGCAGCTTAGCGGGAGCTCAACTCACAGATACGCAGTATTTT | CASSLAGAQLTDTQYF
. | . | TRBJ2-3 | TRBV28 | TGTGCCAGCAGTTTAACTAGCAATGCAGATACGCAGTATTTT | CASSLTSNADTQYF
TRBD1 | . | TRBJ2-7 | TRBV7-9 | TGTGCCAGCAGCGAGGACAGGTTTGGTCGCTACGAGCAGTACTTC | CASSEDRFGRYEQYF
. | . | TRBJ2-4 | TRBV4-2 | TGTGCCAGCAGCCAAGATCGGGAAGAAAACATTCAGTACTTC | CASSQDREENIQYF
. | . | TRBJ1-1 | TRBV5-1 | TGCGCCAGCAGCCTTTCTGGACAGTTGAACACTGAAGCTTTCTTT | CASSLSGQLNTEAFF
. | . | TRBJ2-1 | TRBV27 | TGTGCCAGCGGGGGGCTAAGCTCCTACAATGAGCAGTTCTTC | CASGGLSSYNEQFF
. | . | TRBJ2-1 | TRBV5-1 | TGCGCCAGCAGCTTGGAGGGTACCCCCGTCAATGAGCAGTTCTTC | CASSLEGTPVNEQFF
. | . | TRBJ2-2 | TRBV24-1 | TGTGCCACCTCCCCCCAAGCGAACACCGGGGAGCTGTTTTTT | CATSPQANTGELFF
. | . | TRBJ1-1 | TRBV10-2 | TGCGCCAGCAGTGACAGGGTGACGGTCGGGGCTTTCTTT | CASSDRVTVGAFF
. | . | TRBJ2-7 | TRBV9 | TGTGCCAGCAGCGTAGTTGCGAACTCCTACGAGCAGTACTTC | CASSVVANSYEQYF
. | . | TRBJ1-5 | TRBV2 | TGTGCCAGCGGCGGGACCGCGGCTCAGCCCCAGCATTTT | CASGGTAAQPQHF
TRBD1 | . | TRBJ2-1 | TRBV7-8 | TGTGCCAGCAGCCCTCACCTTCCGGGACAGCGCGACAATGAGCAGTTCTTC | CASSPHLPGQRDNEQFF
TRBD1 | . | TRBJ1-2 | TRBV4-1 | TGCGCCAGCAGCCAAGTCAACAGGGGTTTGGTTGGCTACACCTTC | CASSQVNRGLVGYTF
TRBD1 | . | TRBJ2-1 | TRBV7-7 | TGTGCCAGCAGTGCTCAGGGGGTCGGAAATGAGCAGTTCTTC | CASSAQGVGNEQFF
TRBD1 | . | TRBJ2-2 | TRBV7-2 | TGTGCCAGCAGCTTAGGCCAGGGGGTCGCCGGGGAGCTGTTTTTT | CASSLGQGVAGELFF
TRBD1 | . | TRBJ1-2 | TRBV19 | TGTGCCAGTAGTACACCCGGGACAGGGACCTATGGCTACACCTTC | CASSTPGTGTYGYTF
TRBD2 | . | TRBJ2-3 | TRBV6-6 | TGTGCCAGCCGGCGGGAGAAGATAGATACGCAGTATTTT | CASRREKIDTQYF
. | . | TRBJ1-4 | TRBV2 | TGTGCCAGCAGTGAATCCATAAAACTGTTTTTT | CASSESIKLFF
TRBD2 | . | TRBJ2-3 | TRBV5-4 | TGTGCCAGCAGCGATAGGACTAGCCGGGGGGATACGCAGTATTTT | CASSDRTSRGDTQYF
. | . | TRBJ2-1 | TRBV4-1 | TGCGCCAGCAGGTCCGTGTTGGGGTCCCAAGCCTCCTACAATGAGCAGTTCTTC | CASRSVLGSQASYNEQFF
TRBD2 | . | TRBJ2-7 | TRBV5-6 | TGTGCCAGCAGCCCAACCACTAGCGGGGCGAGCTACGAGCAGTACTTC | CASSPTTSGASYEQYF
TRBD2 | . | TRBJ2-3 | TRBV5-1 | TGCGCCAGCAGCTTTGGCGGGGGGGCCTCGGGCACAGATACGCAGTATTTT | CASSFGGGASGTDTQYF
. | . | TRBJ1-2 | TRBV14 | TGTGCCAGTCACACCGCGGGGTATGGCTACACCTTC | CASHTAGYGYTF
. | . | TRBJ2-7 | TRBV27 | TGTGCCAGCAGTTTGTTCGGGGCGAGCTCCTACGAGCAGTACTTC | CASSLFGASSYEQYF
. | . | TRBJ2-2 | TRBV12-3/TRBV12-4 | TGTGCCAGCACCCCGGGGTTCCCCGGGGAGCTGTTTTTT | CASTPGFPGELFF
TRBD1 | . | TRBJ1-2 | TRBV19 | TGTGCCAGTAGTTCCCGGGGACAGGGGCGGAGTGGCTACACCTTC | CASSSRGQGRSGYTF
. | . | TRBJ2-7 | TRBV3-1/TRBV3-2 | TGTGCCAGCAGCCAAGAGAGAAACGAGCAGTACTTC | CASSQERNEQYF
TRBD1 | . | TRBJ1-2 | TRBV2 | TGTGCCAGCAGTGTAGAAACAGGGGTCAAGGGATATGGCTACACCTTC | CASSVETGVKGYGYTF
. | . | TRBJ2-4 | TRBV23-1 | TGCGCCAGCAGGGCCGCCTTAGCCAAAAACATTCAGTACTTC | CASRAALAKNIQYF
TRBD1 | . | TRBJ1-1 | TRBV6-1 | TGTGCCAGCGTAAACAGGGAGGGGGCGACTGAAGCTTTCTTT | CASVNREGATEAFF
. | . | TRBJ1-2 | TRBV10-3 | TGTGCCATCAGTAACGGGGGGGAGACTTCCGGCTACACCTTC | CAISNGGETSGYTF
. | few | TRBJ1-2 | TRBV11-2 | TGTGCCAGCAGCTCGGGCTATGGCTACACCTTC | CASSSGYGYTF
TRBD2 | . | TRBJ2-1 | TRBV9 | TGTGCCAGCAGCGTAACTAGCGGGAATGAGCAGTTCTTC | CASSVTSGNEQFF
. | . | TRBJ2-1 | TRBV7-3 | TGTGCCAGCAGCGCCCAGCCGTCCTCCAATGAGCAGTTCTTC | CASSAQPSSNEQFF
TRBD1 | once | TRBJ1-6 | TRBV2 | TGTGCCAGCAGTGAACGGCAGGGGGAGTTTTCACCCCTCCACTTT | CASSERQGEFSPLHF
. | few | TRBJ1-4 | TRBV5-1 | TGCGCCAGCAGCTTAACAGGGTTGGGCCATGAAAAACTGTTTTTT | CASSLTGLGHEKLFF
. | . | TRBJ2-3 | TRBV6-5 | TGTGCCAGCAGAGCATATACCTCAGCGGGAGATACGCAGTATTTT | CASRAYTSAGDTQYF
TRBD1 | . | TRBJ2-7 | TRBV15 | TGTGCCACCAGCAGAGGGGGGCAGGGGGTTCAGGACGAGCAGTACTTC | CATSRGGQGVQDEQYF
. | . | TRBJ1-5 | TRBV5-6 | TGTGCCAGCAGCAAACTCAATCAGCCCCAGCATTTT | CASSKLNQPQHF
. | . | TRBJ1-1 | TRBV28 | TGTGCCAGCAGTTTTATGACGCTAATGAACACTGAAGCTTTCTTT | CASSFMTLMNTEAFF
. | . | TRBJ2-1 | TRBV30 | TGTGCCTGGAGTGTGATGTCTAGCTCCTACAATGAGCAGTTCTTC | CAWSVMSSSYNEQFF
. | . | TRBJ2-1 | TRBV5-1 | TGCGCCAGCAGCTTGGCTGGGAGCCACAGCTCCTACAATGAGCAGTTCTTC | CASSLAGSHSSYNEQFF
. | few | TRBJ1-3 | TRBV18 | TGTGCCAGCTCACCACAGCCGCAGTCTGGAAACACCATATATTTT | CASSPQPQSGNTIYF
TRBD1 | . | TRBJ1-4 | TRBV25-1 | TGTGCCAGCAGTGCCTCAGGGGGAAGCGGCAAACTGTTTTTT | CASSASGGSGKLFF
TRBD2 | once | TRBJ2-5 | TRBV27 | TGTGCCAGCAGCCGAGGACTAGGAGAGACCCAGTACTTC | CASSRGLGETQYF